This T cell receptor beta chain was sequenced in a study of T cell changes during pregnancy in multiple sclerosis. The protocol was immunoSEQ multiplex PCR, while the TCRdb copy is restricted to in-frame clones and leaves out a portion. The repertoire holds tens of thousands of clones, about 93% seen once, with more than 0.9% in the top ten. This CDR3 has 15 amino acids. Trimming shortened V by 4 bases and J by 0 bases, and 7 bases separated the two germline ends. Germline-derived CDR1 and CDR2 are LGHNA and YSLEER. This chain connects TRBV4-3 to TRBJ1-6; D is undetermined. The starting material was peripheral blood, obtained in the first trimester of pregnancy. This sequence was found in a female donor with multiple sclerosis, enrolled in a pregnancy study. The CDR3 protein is CASSPLGSYNSPLHF. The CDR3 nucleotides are TGCGCCAGCAGCCCCCTCGGCTCCTATAATTCACCCCTCCACTTT.